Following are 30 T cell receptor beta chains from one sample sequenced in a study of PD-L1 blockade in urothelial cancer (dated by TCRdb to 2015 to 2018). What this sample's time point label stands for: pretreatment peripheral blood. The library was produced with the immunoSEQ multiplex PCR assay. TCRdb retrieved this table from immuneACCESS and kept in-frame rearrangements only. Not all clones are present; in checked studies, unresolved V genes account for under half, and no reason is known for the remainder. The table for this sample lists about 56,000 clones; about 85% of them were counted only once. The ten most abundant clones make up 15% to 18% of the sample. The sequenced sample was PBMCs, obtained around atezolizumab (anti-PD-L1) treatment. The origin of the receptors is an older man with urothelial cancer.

CDR3 amino acids: CAISRTDYSGELFF. CDR3 sequence (DNA): TGTGCCATCAGCAGGACAGACTACTCCGGGGAGCTGTTTTTT. This chain joins TRBV10-3 and TRBJ2-2, with D possibly matching TRBD1 (6 bases). The CDR3 totals 14 residues. Deletions cut 6 bases from V and 6 bases from J, with 14 bases between. Germline V gene lookup returns CDR1 ENHRY and CDR2 SYGVKD.

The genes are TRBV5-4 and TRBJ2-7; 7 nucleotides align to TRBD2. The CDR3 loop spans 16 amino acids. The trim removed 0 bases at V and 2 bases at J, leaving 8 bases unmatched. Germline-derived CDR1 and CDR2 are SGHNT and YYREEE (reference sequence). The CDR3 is CASSLGGAGRAYEQYF. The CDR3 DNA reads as TGTGCCAGCAGCTTGGGTGGAGCGGGGAGAGCCTACGAGCAGTACTTC.

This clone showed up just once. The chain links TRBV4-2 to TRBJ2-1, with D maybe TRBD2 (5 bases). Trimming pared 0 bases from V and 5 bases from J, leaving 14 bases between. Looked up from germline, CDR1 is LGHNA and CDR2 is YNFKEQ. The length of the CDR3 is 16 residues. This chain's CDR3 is CASSQEDRRRDNEQFF. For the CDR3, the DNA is TGTGCCAGCAGCCAAGAGGATAGGAGGCGTGACAATGAGCAGTTCTTC.

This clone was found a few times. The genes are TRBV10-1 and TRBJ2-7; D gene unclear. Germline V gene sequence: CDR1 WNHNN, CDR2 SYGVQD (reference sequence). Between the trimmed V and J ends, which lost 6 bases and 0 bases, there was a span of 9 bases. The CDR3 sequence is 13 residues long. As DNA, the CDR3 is TGCGCCAGCAGCCCTTGGAGCTCCTACGAGCAGTACTTC. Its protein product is CASSPWSSYEQYF.

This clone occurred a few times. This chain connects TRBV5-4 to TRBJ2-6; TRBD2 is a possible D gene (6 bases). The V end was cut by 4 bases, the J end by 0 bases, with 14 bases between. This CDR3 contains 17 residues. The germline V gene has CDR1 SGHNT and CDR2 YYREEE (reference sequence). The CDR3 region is CASSPGGSSSGANVLTF. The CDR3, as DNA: TGTGCCAGCAGCCCCGGGGGTTCGAGCTCTGGGGCCAACGTCCTGACTTTC.

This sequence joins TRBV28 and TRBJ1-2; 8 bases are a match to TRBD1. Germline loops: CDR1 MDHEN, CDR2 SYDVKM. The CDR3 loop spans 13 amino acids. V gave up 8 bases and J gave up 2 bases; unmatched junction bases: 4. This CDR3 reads CASRWTGNYGYTF. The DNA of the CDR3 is TGTGCCAGCCGCTGGACAGGGAACTATGGCTACACCTTC.

As DNA, the CDR3 is TGTGCCAGCTCACGTCGGGAGGGGGAGACCCAGTACTTC. Translating it yields CASSRREGETQYF. The V gene is TRBV18, the J gene TRBJ2-5; the match to TRBD2 covers 8 bases. CDR1 is KGHSH, CDR2 LQKENI, per germline. The CDR3 is 13 amino acids. J was trimmed by 5 bases and V by 4 bases; bases with no gene match: 3.

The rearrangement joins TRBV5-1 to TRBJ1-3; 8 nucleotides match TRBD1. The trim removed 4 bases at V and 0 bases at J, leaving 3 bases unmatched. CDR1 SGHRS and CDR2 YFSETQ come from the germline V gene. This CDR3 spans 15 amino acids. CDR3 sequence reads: CASSITGGSGNTIYF. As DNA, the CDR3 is TGCGCCAGCAGCATCACAGGGGGCTCTGGAAACACCATATATTTT.

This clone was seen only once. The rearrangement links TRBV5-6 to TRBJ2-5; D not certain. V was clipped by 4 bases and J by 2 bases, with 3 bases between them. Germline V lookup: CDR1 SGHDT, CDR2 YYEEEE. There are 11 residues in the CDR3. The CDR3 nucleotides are TGTGCCAGCAGCACACAAGAGACCCAGTACTTC. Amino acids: CASSTQETQYF.

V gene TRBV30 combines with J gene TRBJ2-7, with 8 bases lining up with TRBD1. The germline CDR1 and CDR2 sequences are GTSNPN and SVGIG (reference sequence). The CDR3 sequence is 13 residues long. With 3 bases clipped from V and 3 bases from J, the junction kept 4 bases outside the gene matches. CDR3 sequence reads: CAWSSTGVYEQYF. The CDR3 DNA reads TGTGCCTGGAGCTCGACAGGGGTCTACGAGCAGTACTTC.

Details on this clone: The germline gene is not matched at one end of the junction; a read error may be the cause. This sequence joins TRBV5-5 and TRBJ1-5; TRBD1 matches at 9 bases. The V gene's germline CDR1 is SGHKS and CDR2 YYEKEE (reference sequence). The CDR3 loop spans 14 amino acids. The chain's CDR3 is CASSLDRGGQPQHF. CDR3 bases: TGTGCCAGCAGTTTGGACAGGGGCGGGCAGCCCCAGCATTTT.

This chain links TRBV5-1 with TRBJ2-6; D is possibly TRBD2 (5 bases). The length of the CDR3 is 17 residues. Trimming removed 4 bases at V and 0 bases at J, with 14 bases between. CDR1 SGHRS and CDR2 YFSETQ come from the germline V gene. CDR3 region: CASSPYMGSSGANVLTF. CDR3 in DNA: TGCGCCAGCAGCCCCTATATGGGGAGCTCTGGGGCCAACGTCCTGACTTTC.

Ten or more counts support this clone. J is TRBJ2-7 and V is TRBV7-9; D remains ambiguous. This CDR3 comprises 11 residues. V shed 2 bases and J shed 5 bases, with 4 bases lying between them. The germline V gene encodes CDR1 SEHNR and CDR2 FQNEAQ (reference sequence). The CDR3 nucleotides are TGTGCCAGCAGCTTAACGGACGAGCAGTACTTC. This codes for CASSLTDEQYF.

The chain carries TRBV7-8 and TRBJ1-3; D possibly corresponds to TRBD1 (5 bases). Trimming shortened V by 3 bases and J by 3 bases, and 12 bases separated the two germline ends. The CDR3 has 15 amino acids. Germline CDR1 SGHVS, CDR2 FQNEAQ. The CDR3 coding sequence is TGTGCCAGCAGCTTGACAGTGGCTAATGGAAACACCATATATTTT. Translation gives CASSLTVANGNTIYF.

The CDR3 is CASSKGGGHGVYTGELFF. CDR3 coding DNA: TGTGCCAGCAGCAAAGGGGGAGGACATGGGGTTTACACCGGGGAGCTGTTTTTT. V is TRBV21-1 and J is TRBJ2-2; the table names TRBD2, a call not compared with the DNA. TRBV21-1 is labeled a pseudogene. CDR3 length: 18 amino acids.

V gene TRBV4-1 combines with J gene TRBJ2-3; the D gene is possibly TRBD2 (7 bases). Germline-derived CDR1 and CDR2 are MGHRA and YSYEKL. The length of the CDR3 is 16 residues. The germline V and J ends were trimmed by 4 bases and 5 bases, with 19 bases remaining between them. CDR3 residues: CASSRLGGREKDTQYF. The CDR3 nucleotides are TGCGCCAGCAGCCGCCTGGGGGGGCGGGAGAAAGATACGCAGTATTTT.

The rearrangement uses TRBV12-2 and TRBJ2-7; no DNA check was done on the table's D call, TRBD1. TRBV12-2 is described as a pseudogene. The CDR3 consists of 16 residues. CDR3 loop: CASRLARVDRPYEQYF. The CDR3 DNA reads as TGTGCAAGTCGCTTAGCGCGGGTAGACAGGCCCTACGAGCAGTACTTC.

This chain's CDR3 is CASSILGPTSSGNTIYF. DNA for the CDR3: TGTGCCAGTAGTATTTTGGGGCCCACAAGCTCTGGAAACACCATATATTTT. The rearrangement joins TRBV19 to TRBJ1-3; weak D call: TRBD1 (5 bases). This CDR3 spans 17 amino acids. V was cut by 3 bases and J by 0 bases, with 15 bases left in between. CDR1 and CDR2 from the germline V gene are LNHDA and SQIVND (reference sequence).

CDR3 sequence (DNA): TGTGCCAGCAAGCTAGCGGGAAGGGATGAGCAGTTCTTC. It specifies CASKLAGRDEQFF. This chain uses TRBV27 with TRBJ2-1, with 9 bases aligning to TRBD2. Germline values: CDR1 MNHEY, CDR2 SMNVEV (reference sequence). J was trimmed by 8 bases and V by 7 bases; bases with no gene match: 6. This CDR3 is built from 13 residues.

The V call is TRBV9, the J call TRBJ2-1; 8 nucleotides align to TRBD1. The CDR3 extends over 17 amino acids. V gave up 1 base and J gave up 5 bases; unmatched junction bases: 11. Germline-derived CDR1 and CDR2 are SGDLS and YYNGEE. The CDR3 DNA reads TGTGCCAGCAGCGTAAGTCCGAGCCGACAGGGGAACAATGAGCAGTTCTTC. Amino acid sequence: CASSVSPSRQGNNEQFF.

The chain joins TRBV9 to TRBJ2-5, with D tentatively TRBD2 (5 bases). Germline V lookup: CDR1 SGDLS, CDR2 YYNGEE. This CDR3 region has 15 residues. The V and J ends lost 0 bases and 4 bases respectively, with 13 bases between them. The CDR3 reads CASSVGGLTRETQYF. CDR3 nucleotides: TGTGCCAGCAGCGTAGGCGGACTCACCCGAGAGACCCAGTACTTC.

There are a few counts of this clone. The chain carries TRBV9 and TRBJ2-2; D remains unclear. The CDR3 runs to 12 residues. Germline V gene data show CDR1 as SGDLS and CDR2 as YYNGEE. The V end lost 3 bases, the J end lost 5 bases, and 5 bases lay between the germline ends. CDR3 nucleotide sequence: TGTGCCAGCAGCGCCCAAACCGGGGAGCTGTTTTTT. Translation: CASSAQTGELFF.

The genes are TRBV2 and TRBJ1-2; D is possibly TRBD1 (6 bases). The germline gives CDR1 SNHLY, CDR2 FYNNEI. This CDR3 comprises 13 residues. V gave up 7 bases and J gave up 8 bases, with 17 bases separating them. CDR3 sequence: CASTLDRIQGYTF. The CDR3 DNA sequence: TGTGCCAGCACCCTCGACAGGATCCAGGGCTACACCTTC.

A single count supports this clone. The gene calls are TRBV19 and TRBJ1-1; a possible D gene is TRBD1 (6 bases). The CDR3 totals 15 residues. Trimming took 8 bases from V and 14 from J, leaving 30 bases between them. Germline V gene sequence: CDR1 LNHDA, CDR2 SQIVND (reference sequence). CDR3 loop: CASENRDTPTPPLFF. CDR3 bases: TGTGCCAGTGAAAACCGGGACACACCAACCCCTCCCTTATTCTTT.

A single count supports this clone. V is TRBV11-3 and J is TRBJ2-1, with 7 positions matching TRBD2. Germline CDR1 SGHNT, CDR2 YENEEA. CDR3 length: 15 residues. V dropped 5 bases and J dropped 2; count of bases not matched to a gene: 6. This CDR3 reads CASSRSGNTYNEQFF. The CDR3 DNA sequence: TGTGCCAGCAGCCGGAGCGGGAATACCTACAATGAGCAGTTCTTC.

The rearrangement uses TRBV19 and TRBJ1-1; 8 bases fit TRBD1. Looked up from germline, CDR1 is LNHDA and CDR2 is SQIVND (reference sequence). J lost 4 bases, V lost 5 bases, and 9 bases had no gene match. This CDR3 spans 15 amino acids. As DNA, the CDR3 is TGTGCCAGTAGTCCCCCTCGACAGGGGAGCACTGAAGCTTTCTTT. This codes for CASSPPRQGSTEAFF.

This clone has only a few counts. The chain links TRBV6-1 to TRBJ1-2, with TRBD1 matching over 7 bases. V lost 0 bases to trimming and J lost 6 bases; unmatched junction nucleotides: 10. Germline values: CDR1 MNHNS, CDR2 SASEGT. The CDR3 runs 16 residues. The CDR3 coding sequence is TGTGCCAGCAGTGAAGCAGGGGGACAGTGGAACCATGGCTACACCTTC. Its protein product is CASSEAGGQWNHGYTF.

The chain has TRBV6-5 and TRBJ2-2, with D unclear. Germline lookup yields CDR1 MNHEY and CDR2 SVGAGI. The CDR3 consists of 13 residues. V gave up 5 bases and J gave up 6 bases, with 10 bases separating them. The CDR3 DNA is TGTGCCAGCAGTCCTCGTGTCGCCGGGGAGCTGTTTTTT. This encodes CASSPRVAGELFF.

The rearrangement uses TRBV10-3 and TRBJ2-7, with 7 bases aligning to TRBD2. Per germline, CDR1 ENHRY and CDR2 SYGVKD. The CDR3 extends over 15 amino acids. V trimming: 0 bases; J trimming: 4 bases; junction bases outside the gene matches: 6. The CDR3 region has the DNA TGTGCCATCAGTGAGTCCCCGGGAGCGGGGTACGAGCAGTACTTC. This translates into CAISESPGAGYEQYF.

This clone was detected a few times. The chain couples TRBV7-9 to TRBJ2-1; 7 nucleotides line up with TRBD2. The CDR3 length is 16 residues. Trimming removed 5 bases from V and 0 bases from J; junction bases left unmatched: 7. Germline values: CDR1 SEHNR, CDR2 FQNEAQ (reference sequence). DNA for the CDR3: TGTGCCAGCAGCCCTCAGACTAGCCGCTCCTACAATGAGCAGTTCTTC. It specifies CASSPQTSRSYNEQFF.